This passage covers 18 T cell receptor beta chains from one sample sequenced in a study of blood T cell repertoires in COVID-19. Method: immunoSEQ multiplex PCR; TCRdb's copy keeps in-frame clones and lacks some. The table records about 400,000 clones, 70% to 90% of them present only once. Sequences were obtained from PBMCs or T cells enriched from blood (not recorded which). The receptors derive from a woman aged 40 to 50 with acute COVID-19.

The chain recombines TRBV5-4 with TRBJ2-5, with 11 nucleotides matching TRBD2. The V and J ends lost 2 bases and 3 bases, in that order; junction bases with no gene match: 9. The CDR3 consists of 17 residues. Looked up from germline, CDR1 is SGHNT and CDR2 is YYREEE (reference sequence). The CDR3 loop reads CASSFPTGLAGKETQYF. The DNA for the CDR3 is TGTGCCAGCAGCTTCCCCACCGGACTAGCGGGCAAAGAGACCCAGTACTTC.

This chain links TRBV5-1 with TRBJ1-5; D ambiguous. With 0 bases removed from V and 4 bases from J, the gap between germline ends came to 11 bases. CDR3 size: 15 residues. Germline V gene sequence: CDR1 SGHRS, CDR2 YFSETQ. CDR3 in amino acids: CASSLEGDFNQPQHF. CDR3 coding DNA: TGCGCCAGCAGCTTGGAAGGTGACTTTAATCAGCCCCAGCATTTT.

This clone was detected only a few times. The chain has TRBV27 and TRBJ2-1; D is uncertain. The CDR3 extends over 13 amino acids. Per germline, CDR1 MNHEY and CDR2 SMNVEV (reference sequence). Trimming removed 3 bases from V and 8 bases from J, with 11 bases in between. The CDR3 DNA reads as TGTGCCAGCAGTTTTTCCTCCGTATATGAGCAGTTCTTC. Translated: CASSFSSVYEQFF.

The chain employs TRBV12-3 or TRBV12-4 and TRBJ1-5; no clear D gene. The CDR3 totals 13 residues. Trimming took 5 bases from V and 1 from J, leaving 6 bases between them. Written as DNA, the CDR3 is TGTGCCAGCAGTGTCGGGAGCAATCAGCCCCAGCATTTT. Translating gives CASSVGSNQPQHF.

This clone was seen just once. This chain joins TRBV19 and TRBJ2-2; D is perhaps TRBD1 (6 bases). The germline V and J ends were trimmed by 6 bases and 2 bases, with 19 bases remaining between them. Germline loops: CDR1 LNHDA, CDR2 SQIVND (reference sequence). The CDR3 runs to 17 residues. The CDR3 nucleotides read TGTGCCAGTAGCCGAAAAACCGGGACACAAAACACCGGGGAGCTGTTTTTT. It translates to CASSRKTGTQNTGELFF.

The chain is built from TRBV24-1 and TRBJ2-3; 13 nucleotides agree with TRBD2. The CDR3 spans 15 residues. The V and J ends lost 7 bases and 1 base, in that order; junction bases with no gene match: 1. Germline V CDR1 and CDR2: KGHDR, SFDVKD. CDR3 sequence: CATRTSGGGTDTQYF. Written as DNA, the CDR3 is TGTGCCACCAGAACTAGCGGGGGGGGCACAGATACGCAGTATTTT.

This chain uses TRBV9 with TRBJ2-3; perhaps TRBD1 as D (6 bases). The CDR3 has 15 amino acids. Trimming removed 1 base from V and 5 bases from J, with 14 bases in between. CDR1 and CDR2 from the germline V gene are SGDLS and YYNGEE. The CDR3 loop reads CASSVMGLTGDTQYF. The CDR3 coding sequence is TGTGCCAGCAGCGTAATGGGATTGACAGGAGATACGCAGTATTTT.

The chain uses TRBV18 and TRBJ2-3; 12 bases map to TRBD2. Germline CDR1 and CDR2: KGHSH and LQKENI. V lost 6 bases and J lost 7; bases outside the gene matches: 14. The CDR3 sequence is 17 residues long. In DNA form, the CDR3 reads TGTGCCAGCTCTCCCACTCCCCTAGCGGGGGGGCTAAATACGCAGTATTTT. This codes for CASSPTPLAGGLNTQYF.

This clone appeared a single time. The gene calls are TRBV5-1 and TRBJ2-1, with TRBD2 as a possible D gene (6 bases). Trimming cost V 0 bases and J 4 bases, with 14 bases left between them. The CDR3 totals 16 residues. CDR1 SGHRS and CDR2 YFSETQ come from the germline V gene. The CDR3 DNA is TGCGCCAGCAGCTTGGGTTCAGGGAGGCCTTACAATGAGCAGTTCTTC. Translated: CASSLGSGRPYNEQFF. Supplemented by reference TRBV5-1 and TRBJ2-1, the full variable domain reads KAGVTQTPRYLIKTRGQQVTLSCSPISGHRSVSWYQQTPGQGLQFLFEYFSETQRNKGNFPGRFSGRQFSNSRSEMNVSTLELGDSALYLCASSLGSGRPYNEQFFGPGTRLTVL.

The chain carries TRBV10-3 and TRBJ1-3; 8 nucleotides match TRBD1. Trimming at V came to 2 bases and at J to 2 bases, leaving 8 bases not matched to a gene. Germline V CDR1 and CDR2: ENHRY, SYGVKD. The CDR3 sequence is 17 residues long. The CDR3 DNA reads as TGTGCCATCAGTGAGAGGGTCCAGACAGGGGCTGGAAACACCATATATTTT. Translating gives CAISERVQTGAGNTIYF.

V gene TRBV6-5 combines with J gene TRBJ2-5; TRBD2 matches at 10 bases. V lost 6 bases to trimming and J lost 1 base; unmatched junction nucleotides: 5. The germline V gene has CDR1 MNHEY and CDR2 SVGAGI. This CDR3 has 15 amino acids. The DNA for the CDR3 is TGTGCCAGCAGCCGAGGACTAGCGGCCCAAGAGACCCAGTACTTC. Its protein product is CASSRGLAAQETQYF.

The rearrangement links TRBV30 to TRBJ1-2, with D maybe TRBD1 (5 bases). The CDR3 has 13 amino acids. Germline V gives CDR1 GTSNPN, CDR2 SVGIG (reference sequence). Trimming left V 0 bases short and J 7 bases short, with 12 bases between. In nucleotides, the CDR3 is TGTGCCTGGAGTGTAATGGGGGGAGCTGGCTACACCTTC. Translated, it gives CAWSVMGGAGYTF. The complete variable domain, with remaining parts taken from reference TRBV30 and TRBJ1-2, reads SQTIHQWPATLVQPVGSPLSLECTVEGTSNPNLYWYRQAAGRGLQLLFYSVGIGQISSEVPQNLSASRPQDRQFILSSKKLLLSDSGFYLCAWSVMGGAGYTFGSGTRLTVV.

The chain employs TRBV4-1 and TRBJ1-1; 8 nucleotides align to TRBD1. This CDR3 comprises 14 residues. V lost 1 base, J lost 5 bases, and 3 bases stayed unmatched. Germline loops: CDR1 MGHRA, CDR2 YSYEKL. The CDR3, as DNA: TGCGCCAGCAGCCAAGGACAGGGGAGAACTGAAGCTTTCTTT. Translating it yields CASSQGQGRTEAFF.

This chain connects TRBV5-1 to TRBJ2-1; 9 nucleotides align to TRBD1. The V gene's germline CDR1 is SGHRS and CDR2 YFSETQ. V lost 5 bases to trimming and J lost 8 bases; unmatched junction nucleotides: 8. CDR3 length: 14 amino acids. CDR3 region: CASSLQGQGYEQFF. CDR3 nucleotide sequence: TGCGCCAGCAGTTTACAGGGACAGGGCTATGAGCAGTTCTTC.

The chain recombines TRBV7-8 with TRBJ2-7; 12 bases fit TRBD2. Germline lookup yields CDR1 SGHVS and CDR2 FQNEAQ. This CDR3 is 15 amino acids long. The ends lost 3 bases at V and 5 bases at J; junction bases unmatched: 5. As DNA, the CDR3 is TGTGCCAGCAGCTTGCCGACTAGCGGGGGCCACGAGCAGTACTTC. Encoded protein: CASSLPTSGGHEQYF.

The chain employs TRBV11-2 and TRBJ1-6, with D perhaps TRBD1 (5 bases). Germline-derived CDR1 and CDR2 are SGHAT and FQNNGV. The CDR3 consists of 14 residues. V was shortened by 5 bases and J by 10 bases, with 15 bases between the two germline ends. CDR3 loop: CASSGGGLESPLHF. The CDR3 coding sequence is TGTGCCAGCAGCGGGGGAGGGTTGGAATCACCCCTCCACTTT.

The chain links TRBV7-2 to TRBJ1-2; 8 bases align to TRBD1. This CDR3 has 14 amino acids. Germline CDR1 is SGHTA and CDR2 is FQGNSA. The V segment lost 5 bases and the J segment 0 bases; nucleotides outside the gene matches: 2. CDR3 sequence reads: CASSEGQANYGYTF. As DNA, the CDR3 is TGTGCCAGCAGCGAGGGACAGGCTAACTATGGCTACACCTTC.

Points on this clone: Other DNA sequences in this sample translate to the same CDR3. The genes are TRBV11-2 and TRBJ1-1; D gene unclear. V gave up 3 bases and J gave up 0 bases, with 8 bases separating them. This CDR3 region has 14 residues. Per the germline V gene, CDR1 is SGHAT and CDR2 is FQNNGV. The CDR3, as DNA: TGTGCCAGCAGCTTTGGGCTTTTGAACACTGAAGCTTTCTTT. Translating gives CASSFGLLNTEAFF.